The source of this TCR beta chain is a study of patients and donors after allogeneic stem cell transplantation. TCRdb ran MiXCR on the RT-PCR reads and lists one entry per CDR3 protein. Among about 160,000 distinct CDR3 sequences, roughly 31% were seen once, and the ten largest hold 3.2%. There are 14 residues in the CDR3. With 4 bases removed from V and 2 bases from J, the gap between germline ends came to 8 bases. The germline V gene has CDR1 KGHDR and CDR2 SFDVKD. Sequences were obtained from blood, either unsorted or a sorted T cell fraction (not recorded which). This chain connects TRBV24-1 to TRBJ2-1, with a possible D match to TRBD2 (6 bases). This sequence originates from a human donor who was either an allogeneic HSCT recipient or a stem cell or donor lymphocyte infusion donor (not recorded which). It is not recorded whose cells these are; they may come from a transplant donor. The CDR3 region has the DNA TGTGCCACCAGTGAGGAGGGCCCCTACAATGAGCAGTTCTTC. This translates into CATSEEGPYNEQFF.